Listed here are 26 T cell receptor beta chains from one sample, sequenced in a study of human T cells and chemical hapten exposure. Time point described: pre-sensitization, week 0. Treatment described: therapeutic diphenylcyclopropenone sensitization with weekly scalp DPC. TCRdb re-called the RACE reads with MiXCR, one entry per CDR3 protein. The sample has more than 250,000 distinct CDR3 sequences; approximately 8.6% are singletons. Here the sequenced sample was whole blood, taken in connection with sensitization to the hapten diphenylcyclopropenone (DPC). All receptors come from a woman between 35 and 50 years old with alopecia areata. Some clones in this sample may be carry-over from other donors' samples.

V gene TRBV20-1 combines with J gene TRBJ1-1, with D possibly matching TRBD1 (6 bases). The germline V gene encodes CDR1 DFQATT and CDR2 SNEGSKA (reference sequence). The V and J ends lost 6 bases and 13 bases respectively, with 18 bases between them. The CDR3 contains 11 residues. The CDR3 bases are TGCAGTGCACATACGGCAGGGGCGGATTTCTTT. Its protein product is CSAHTAGADFF.

The V gene is TRBV29-1, the J gene TRBJ2-7; D not resolved. This CDR3 has 12 amino acids. The germline gives CDR1 SQVTM, CDR2 ANQGSEA. The ends were cut back, 7 bases at V and 2 bases at J, with 12 bases in the middle. CDR3 sequence: CSAVVRTYEQYF. The CDR3, as DNA: TGCAGCGCCGTTGTACGGACCTACGAGCAGTACTTC.

This clonotype has more than one count but fewer than ten. This chain joins TRBV7-2 and TRBJ1-1; no definite D call. The CDR3 is 15 amino acids. Trimming shortened V by 0 bases and J by 4 bases, and 12 bases separated the two germline ends. CDR1 and CDR2 from the germline V gene are SGHTA and FQGNSA. The CDR3 protein is CASSLAQSGSTEAFF. The CDR3 bases are TGTGCCAGCAGCTTAGCGCAATCGGGATCCACTGAAGCTTTCTTT.

The table lists this clonotype with many counts. The chain employs TRBV7-8 and TRBJ1-1; D is possibly TRBD1 (6 bases). V lost 5 bases and J 3 bases, leaving 19 bases between the germline ends. Germline V gives CDR1 SGHVS, CDR2 FQNEAQ. The CDR3 covers 16 residues. The CDR3 region is CASSHGGGGPYTEAFF. The CDR3 DNA reads as TGTGCCAGCAGCCACGGGGGCGGAGGGCCCTACACTGAAGCTTTCTTT.

This clonotype has just a few counts. The chain has TRBV13 and TRBJ1-6; possibly TRBD1 for D (5 bases). This CDR3 has 14 residues. The germline CDR1 and CDR2 sequences are PRHDT and FYEKMQ (reference sequence). Trimming pared 4 bases from V and 14 bases from J, leaving 18 bases between. This CDR3 reads CASSSGMAGSALHF. The CDR3 DNA is TGTGCCAGCAGCTCAGGGATGGCGGGTTCGGCCCTCCACTTT.

This clonotype was seen ten or more times. This rearrangement joins TRBV11-1 to TRBJ2-1; tentatively, D is TRBD1 (5 bases). With 5 bases removed from V and 8 bases from J, the gap between germline ends came to 13 bases. The germline CDR1 and CDR2 sequences are SGHAT and FQDESV (reference sequence). The CDR3 runs 13 residues. The CDR3 loop is CASSNPPGYEQFF. Here the CDR3 DNA reads TGTGCCAGCAGCAACCCCCCAGGGTATGAGCAGTTCTTC.

At least ten counts were recorded for this clonotype. The chain recombines TRBV4-1 with TRBJ1-1, with a possible D match to TRBD1 (5 bases). Per the germline V gene, CDR1 is MGHRA and CDR2 is YSYEKL. The CDR3 has 14 amino acids. With 4 bases removed from V and 6 bases from J, the gap between germline ends came to 15 bases. Here the CDR3 DNA reads TGCGCCAGCAGCCGACAGCAAAGTGGTTCTGAAGCTTTCTTT. It codes for CASSRQQSGSEAFF.

The rearrangement links TRBV11-1 to TRBJ2-5; no clear D gene. In germline, CDR1 is SGHAT, CDR2 FQDESV (reference sequence). Trimming removed 2 bases at V and 0 bases at J, with 7 bases between. This CDR3 is 14 amino acids long. This CDR3 is CASSLSTNQETQYF. The CDR3 DNA reads as TGTGCCAGCAGCTTAAGTACCAACCAAGAGACCCAGTACTTC.

This clonotype was found many times. The chain joins TRBV20-1 to TRBJ2-1; 10 positions match TRBD1. This CDR3 is built from 14 residues. CDR1 and CDR2 (germline): DFQATT, SNEGSKA (reference sequence). The J segment lost 6 bases and the V segment lost 5 bases, leaving 7 bases of the junction unmatched. The CDR3 DNA is TGCAGTGCTCAGGGGACAGGGGCTTTCAATGAGCAGTTCTTC. This encodes CSAQGTGAFNEQFF.

A remark on this clonotype: A much larger clone sits a single nucleotide away, making a read error possible. V usage is TRBV29-1 and J usage is TRBJ1-2; D is uncertain. This CDR3 has 12 amino acids. Deletions cut 6 bases from V and 8 bases from J, with 16 bases between. Germline V gene sequence: CDR1 SQVTM, CDR2 ANQGSEA. The CDR3 loop is CSVRTWSRGYTF. The CDR3 DNA reads TGCAGCGTGAGGACTTGGTCTAGAGGCTACACCTTC.

The chain joins TRBV27 to TRBJ1-1, with D perhaps TRBD1 (5 bases). Trimming pared 6 bases from V and 4 bases from J, leaving 12 bases between. Germline-derived CDR1 and CDR2 are MNHEY and SMNVEV (reference sequence). The CDR3 extends over 13 amino acids. The CDR3 reads CASRRSGGTEAFF. CDR3 nucleotide sequence: TGTGCCAGCAGAAGGTCTGGGGGCACTGAAGCTTTCTTT.

This sequence joins TRBV29-1 and TRBJ2-1; TRBD2 matches 10 bases. The CDR3 length is 19 residues. V shed 5 bases and J 0 bases; nucleotides not matched to a gene: 16. Germline V gene data show CDR1 as SQVTM and CDR2 as ANQGSEA. CDR3 loop: CSVQRLAGRTSSSYNEQFF. CDR3 coding DNA: TGCAGCGTTCAAAGACTAGCGGGCCGAACCTCTAGCTCCTACAATGAGCAGTTCTTC.

The V gene is TRBV20-1, the J gene TRBJ1-3; no reliable D call. The CDR3 is 11 residues long. V was clipped by 6 bases and J by 1 base, with 4 bases between them. Per germline, CDR1 DFQATT and CDR2 SNEGSKA (reference sequence). The CDR3 bases are TGCAGTGCCAGTTCTGGAAACACCATATATTTT. Translation gives CSASSGNTIYF.

As for this clonotype: One junction end does not reproduce the germline sequence, and a read error may be involved. This chain connects TRBV24-1 to TRBJ2-5; D might be TRBD1 (5 bases). CDR3 length equals 14 residues. Germline V gives CDR1 KGHDR, CDR2 SFDVKD. The CDR3 coding sequence is TGTGCCACCAGTGATAGACAGAAGCAAGAGACCCAGTATTTC. Encoded protein: CATSDRQKQETQYF.

CDR3 in amino acids: CASISGGTQYF. In DNA form, the CDR3 reads TGTGCCAGCATTAGCGGGGGTACGCAGTATTTT. The V call is TRBV5-4, the J call TRBJ2-3; the match to TRBD2 covers 9 bases. Germline assignment: CDR1 SGHNT and CDR2 YYREEE (reference sequence). The CDR3 spans 11 residues. V lost 6 bases and J lost 8; bases outside the gene matches: 1.

In its sample, this clonotype was seen a few times. The CDR3 region has the DNA TGTGCCAGCAGTTCTCCAAGTACGCAGTATTTT. Protein: CASSSPSTQYF. This sequence joins TRBV28 and TRBJ2-3; D unclear. Germline loops: CDR1 MDHEN, CDR2 SYDVKM. V shed 4 bases and J shed 8 bases, with 7 bases lying between them. This CDR3 comprises 11 residues.

The J gene is TRBJ1-4, the V gene TRBV28, with D maybe TRBD1 (5 bases). CDR3 length equals 14 residues. V was cut by 6 bases and J by 5 bases, with 13 bases left in between. Germline-derived CDR1 and CDR2 are MDHEN and SYDVKM. CDR3 protein: CASSPTWGNEKLFF. CDR3 nucleotide sequence: TGTGCCAGCAGCCCGACATGGGGCAATGAAAAACTGTTTTTT.

In this sample, this clonotype turned up a few times. The J gene is TRBJ2-7, the V gene TRBV4-3, with D perhaps given as TRBD1 or TRBD2 (6 bases each). Germline-derived CDR1 and CDR2 are LGHNA and YSLEER. CDR3 size: 15 residues. The V end lost 0 bases, the J end lost 7 bases, and 16 bases lay between the germline ends. CDR3 in DNA: TGCGCCAGCAGCCAAGATTCCGGGGGCGCGGGGGAGCAGTACTTC. This translates into CASSQDSGGAGEQYF.

This clonotype has a count of ten or more. The chain couples TRBV20-1 to TRBJ1-1, with TRBD1 matching over 7 bases. This CDR3 is 13 amino acids long. CDR1 and CDR2 (germline): DFQATT, SNEGSKA (reference sequence). The V gene end was trimmed by 6 bases and the J gene end by 6 bases; junction bases not matched to a gene: 10. As DNA, the CDR3 is TGCAGTGCGCCCGGACAGGCACGCGCTGAAGCTTTCTTT. Its translation is CSAPGQARAEAFF.

This clonotype has just a few counts. The CDR3 nucleotides read TGTGCCAGCAGAACCGGGGGGGCGAACATCTATGGCTACACCTTC. It encodes CASRTGGANIYGYTF. The rearrangement uses TRBV13 and TRBJ1-2; the D gene is possibly TRBD1 (6 bases). The CDR3 runs to 15 residues. Trimming left V 6 bases short and J 4 bases short, with 18 bases between. CDR1 PRHDT and CDR2 FYEKMQ come from the germline V gene (reference sequence).

This clonotype was recorded at least ten times. The chain uses TRBV18 and TRBJ2-2; D is perhaps TRBD2 (6 bases). V was shortened by 3 bases and J by 2 bases, with 13 bases between the two germline ends. The CDR3 has 16 residues. Germline-derived CDR1 and CDR2 are KGHSH and LQKENI. The CDR3 nucleotides are TGTGCCAGCTCACCTTTTGAGGGAGGCAACACCGGGGAGCTGTTTTTT. The encoded protein is CASSPFEGGNTGELFF.

The rearrangement joins TRBV5-1 to TRBJ1-6; D is possibly TRBD1 (5 bases). The germline V gene has CDR1 SGHRS and CDR2 YFSETQ. The CDR3 covers 13 residues. The V end was cut by 0 bases, the J end by 7 bases, with 5 bases between. CDR3 loop: CASSLGQNSPLHF. CDR3 DNA: TGCGCCAGCAGCTTGGGACAGAATTCACCCCTCCACTTT. The variable domain in full, completed from reference TRBV5-1 and TRBJ1-6, reads KAGVTQTPRYLIKTRGQQVTLSCSPISGHRSVSWYQQTPGQGLQFLFEYFSETQRNKGNFPGRFSGRQFSNSRSEMNVSTLELGDSALYLCASSLGQNSPLHFGNGTRLTVT.

The chain joins TRBV9 to TRBJ1-6; D is uncertain. The CDR3 length is 13 residues. V lost 1 base and J lost 7, with 6 bases in between. CDR1 is SGDLS and CDR2 is YYNGEE in the germline V gene. CDR3 loop: CASSVSSNSPLHF. CDR3 DNA sequence: TGTGCCAGCAGCGTAAGCAGCAATTCACCCCTCCACTTT.

The V gene is TRBV10-3, the J gene TRBJ2-7; D is perhaps TRBD1 (5 bases). V was cut by 1 base and J by 5 bases, with 15 bases left in between. The CDR3 consists of 15 residues. Germline loops: CDR1 ENHRY, CDR2 SYGVKD. The CDR3 protein is CAISEFWQGRDEQYF. DNA of the CDR3: TGTGCCATCAGTGAGTTTTGGCAGGGCAGAGACGAGCAGTACTTC.

This clonotype was seen a handful of times. The chain employs TRBV27 and TRBJ1-5; no clear D gene. This CDR3 is 14 amino acids long. V was trimmed by 2 bases and J by 3 bases, leaving 8 bases between them. Germline V CDR1 and CDR2: MNHEY, SMNVEV (reference sequence). The CDR3 region has the DNA TGTGCCAGCAGTTTAAGGGATGCCAATCAGCCCCAGCATTTT. Amino acid sequence: CASSLRDANQPQHF.

This clonotype was counted only a few times. The V gene is TRBV7-9, the J gene TRBJ2-3; D is undetermined. CDR3 length: 11 amino acids. Per the germline V gene, CDR1 is SEHNR and CDR2 is FQNEAQ (reference sequence). The V and J ends lost 3 bases and 6 bases respectively, with 4 bases between them. The CDR3 DNA reads as TGTGCCAGCAGCTTTGATGATACGCAGTATTTT. Translating it yields CASSFDDTQYF. The full variable domain, completed using reference TRBV7-9 and TRBJ2-3, is DTGVSQNPRHKITKRGQNVTFRCDPISEHNRLYWYRQTLGQGPEFLTYFQNEAQLEKSRLLSDRFSAERPKGSFSTLEIQRTEQGDSAMYLCASSFDDTQYFGPGTRLTVL.